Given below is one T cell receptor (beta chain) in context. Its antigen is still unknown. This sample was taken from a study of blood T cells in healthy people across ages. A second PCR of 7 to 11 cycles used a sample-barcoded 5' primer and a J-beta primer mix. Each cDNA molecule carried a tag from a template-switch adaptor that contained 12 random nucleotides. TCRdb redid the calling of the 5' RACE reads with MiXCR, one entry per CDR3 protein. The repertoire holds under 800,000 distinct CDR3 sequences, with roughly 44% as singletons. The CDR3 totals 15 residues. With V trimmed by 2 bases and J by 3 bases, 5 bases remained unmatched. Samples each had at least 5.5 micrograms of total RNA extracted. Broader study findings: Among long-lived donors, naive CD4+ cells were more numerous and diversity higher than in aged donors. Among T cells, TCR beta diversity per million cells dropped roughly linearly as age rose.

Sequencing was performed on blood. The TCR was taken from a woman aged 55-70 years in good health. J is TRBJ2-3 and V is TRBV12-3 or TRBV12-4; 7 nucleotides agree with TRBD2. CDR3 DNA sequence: TGTGCCAGCAGTTTACGTGGGGGGGAAACAGATACGCAGTATTTT. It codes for CASSLRGGETDTQYF.